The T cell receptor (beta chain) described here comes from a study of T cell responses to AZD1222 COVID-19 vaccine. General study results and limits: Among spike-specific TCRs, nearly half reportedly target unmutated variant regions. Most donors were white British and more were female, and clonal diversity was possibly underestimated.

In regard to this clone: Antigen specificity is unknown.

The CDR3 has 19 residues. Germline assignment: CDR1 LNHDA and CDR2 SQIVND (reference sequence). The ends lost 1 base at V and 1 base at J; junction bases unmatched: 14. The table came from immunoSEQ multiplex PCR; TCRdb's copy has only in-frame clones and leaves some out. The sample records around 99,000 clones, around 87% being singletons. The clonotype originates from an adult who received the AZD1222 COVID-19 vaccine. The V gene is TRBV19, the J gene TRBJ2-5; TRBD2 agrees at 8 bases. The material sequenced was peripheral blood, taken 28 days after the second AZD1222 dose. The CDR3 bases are TGTGCCAGTAGTATAGGATGGCCAGTTCGGGGGGGTACCCAAGAGACCCAGTACTTC. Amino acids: CASSIGWPVRGGTQETQYF.